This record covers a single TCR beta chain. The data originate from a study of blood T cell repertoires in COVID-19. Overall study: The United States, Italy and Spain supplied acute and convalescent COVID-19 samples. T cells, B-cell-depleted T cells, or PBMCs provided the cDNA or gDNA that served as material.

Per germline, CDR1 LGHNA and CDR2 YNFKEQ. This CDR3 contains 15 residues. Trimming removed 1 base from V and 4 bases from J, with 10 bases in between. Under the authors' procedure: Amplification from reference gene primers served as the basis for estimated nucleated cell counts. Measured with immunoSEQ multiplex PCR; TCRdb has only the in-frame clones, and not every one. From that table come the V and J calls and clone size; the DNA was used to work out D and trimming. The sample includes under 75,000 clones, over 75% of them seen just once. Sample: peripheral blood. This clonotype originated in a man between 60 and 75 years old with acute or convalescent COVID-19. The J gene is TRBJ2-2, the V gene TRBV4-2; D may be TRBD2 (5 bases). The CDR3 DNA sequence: TGTGCCAGCAGCCAAGGGCTAGCTTCCACCGGGGAGCTGTTTTTT. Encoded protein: CASSQGLASTGELFF.